In its sample, the clone carrying this T cell receptor (beta chain) was seen a few times. Its specificity is unknown. Clones were sequenced by immunoSEQ multiplex PCR, and TCRdb holds only the in-frame ones, with some missing. The profile shows tens of thousands of clones, over 75% of them singletons. The CDR3 loop spans 14 amino acids. The germline gives CDR1 LNHDA, CDR2 SQIVND (reference sequence). Trimming shortened V by 3 bases and J by 0 bases, and 6 bases separated the two germline ends. The sample belongs to a study of OX40 agonist ivuxolimab in advanced cancers. General study points: The authors did not determine the antigen specificity of the expanded peripheral T cells.

The sequence was obtained from an adult with an advanced solid tumor such as melanoma, head and neck, liver or kidney cancer. The V and J genes are TRBV19 and TRBJ1-3; no reliable D call. This specimen consisted of CD4+ or CD8+ T cells sorted from blood, obtained in a trial of the OX40 agonist ivuxolimab. The CDR3 is CASSIPLSGNTIYF. DNA for the CDR3: TGTGCCAGTAGTATCCCCCTCTCTGGAAACACCATATATTTT.